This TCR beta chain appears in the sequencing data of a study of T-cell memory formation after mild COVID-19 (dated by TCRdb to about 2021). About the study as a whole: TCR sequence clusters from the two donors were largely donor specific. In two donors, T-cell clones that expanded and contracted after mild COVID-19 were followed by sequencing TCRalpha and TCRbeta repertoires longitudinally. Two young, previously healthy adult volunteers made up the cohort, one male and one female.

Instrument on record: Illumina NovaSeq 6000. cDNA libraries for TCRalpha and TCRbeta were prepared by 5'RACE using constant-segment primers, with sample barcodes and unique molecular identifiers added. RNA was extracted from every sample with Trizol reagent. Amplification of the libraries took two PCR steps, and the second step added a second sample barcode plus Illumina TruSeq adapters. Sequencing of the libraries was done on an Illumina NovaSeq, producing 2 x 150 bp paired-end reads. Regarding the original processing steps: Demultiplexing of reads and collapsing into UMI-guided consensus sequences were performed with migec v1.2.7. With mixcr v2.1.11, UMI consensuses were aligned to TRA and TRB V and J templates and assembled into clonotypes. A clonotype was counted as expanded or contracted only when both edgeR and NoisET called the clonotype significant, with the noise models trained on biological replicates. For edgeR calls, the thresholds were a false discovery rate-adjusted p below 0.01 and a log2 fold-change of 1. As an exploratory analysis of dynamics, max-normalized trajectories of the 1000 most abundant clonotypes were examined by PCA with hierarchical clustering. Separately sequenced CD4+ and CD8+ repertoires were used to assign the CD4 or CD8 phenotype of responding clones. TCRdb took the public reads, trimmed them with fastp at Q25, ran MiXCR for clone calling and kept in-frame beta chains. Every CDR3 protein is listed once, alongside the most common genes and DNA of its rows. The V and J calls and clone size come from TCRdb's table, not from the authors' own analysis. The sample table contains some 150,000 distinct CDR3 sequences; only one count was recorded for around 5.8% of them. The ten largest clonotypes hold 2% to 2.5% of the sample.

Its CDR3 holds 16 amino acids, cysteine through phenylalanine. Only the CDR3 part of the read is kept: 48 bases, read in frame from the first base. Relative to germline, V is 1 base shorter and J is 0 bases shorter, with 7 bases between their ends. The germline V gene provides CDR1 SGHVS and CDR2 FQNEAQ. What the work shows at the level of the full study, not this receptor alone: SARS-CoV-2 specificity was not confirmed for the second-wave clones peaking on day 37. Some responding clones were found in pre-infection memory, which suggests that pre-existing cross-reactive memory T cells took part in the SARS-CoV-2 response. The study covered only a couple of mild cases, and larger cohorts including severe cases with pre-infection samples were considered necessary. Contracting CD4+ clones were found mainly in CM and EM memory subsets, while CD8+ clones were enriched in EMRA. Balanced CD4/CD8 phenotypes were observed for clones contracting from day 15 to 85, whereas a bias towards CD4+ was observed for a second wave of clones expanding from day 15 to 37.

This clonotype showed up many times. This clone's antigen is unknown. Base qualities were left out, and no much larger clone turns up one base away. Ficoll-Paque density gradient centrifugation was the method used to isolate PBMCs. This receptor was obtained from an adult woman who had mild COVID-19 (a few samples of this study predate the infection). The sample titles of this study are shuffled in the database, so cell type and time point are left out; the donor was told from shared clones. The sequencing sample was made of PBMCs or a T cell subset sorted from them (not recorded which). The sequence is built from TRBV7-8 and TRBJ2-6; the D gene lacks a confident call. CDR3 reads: CASSLVGSSGANVLTF. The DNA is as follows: TGTGCCAGCAGCTTAGTCGGCAGCTCTGGGGCCAACGTCCTGACTTTC.